This record covers a single T cell receptor beta chain. Its antigen is not known. These data belong to a study of beta chain features in type 1 diabetes. Study details: Age, gender and cell yields were alike across patients and healthy donors. Regarding the study as a whole: Equally in patients and controls, shorter templates might have been favored by PCR.

Sorting produced populations that all topped 95% purity. The study reverse transcribed the entire isolated RNA, so it sequenced expressed TCRB transcripts. Some clones are missing from TCRdb's copy, which holds only in-frame ones; the method was immunoSEQ multiplex PCR. Here the sample spans some 900,000 clones, roughly 15% being singletons. The ends were cut back, 3 bases at V and 0 bases at J, with 11 bases in the middle. CDR3 length: 15 residues. CDR1 and CDR2 from the germline V gene are KGHSH and LQKENI. The receptor was derived from a woman between 18 and 29 years old in good health. The sample taken for sequencing was naive CD4+ T cells from blood. The chain joins TRBV18 to TRBJ1-1; D gene unclear. The chain's CDR3 is CASSPRASMNTEAFF. The DNA of the CDR3 is TGTGCCAGCTCACCCCGGGCCTCAATGAACACTGAAGCTTTCTTT.